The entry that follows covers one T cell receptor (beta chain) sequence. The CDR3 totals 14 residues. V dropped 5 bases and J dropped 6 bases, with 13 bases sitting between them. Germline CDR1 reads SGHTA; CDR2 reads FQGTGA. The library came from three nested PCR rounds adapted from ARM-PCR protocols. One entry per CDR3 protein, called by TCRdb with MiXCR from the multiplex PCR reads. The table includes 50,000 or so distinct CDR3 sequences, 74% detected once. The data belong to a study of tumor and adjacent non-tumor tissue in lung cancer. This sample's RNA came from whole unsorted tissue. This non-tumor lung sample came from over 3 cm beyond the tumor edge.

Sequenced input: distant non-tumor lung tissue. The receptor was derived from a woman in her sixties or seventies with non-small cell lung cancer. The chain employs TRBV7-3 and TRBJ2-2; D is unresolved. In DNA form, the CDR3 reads TGTGCCAGCAGCCCCCAGATGAGCTCCGGGGAGCTGTTTTTT. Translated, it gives CASSPQMSSGELFF.